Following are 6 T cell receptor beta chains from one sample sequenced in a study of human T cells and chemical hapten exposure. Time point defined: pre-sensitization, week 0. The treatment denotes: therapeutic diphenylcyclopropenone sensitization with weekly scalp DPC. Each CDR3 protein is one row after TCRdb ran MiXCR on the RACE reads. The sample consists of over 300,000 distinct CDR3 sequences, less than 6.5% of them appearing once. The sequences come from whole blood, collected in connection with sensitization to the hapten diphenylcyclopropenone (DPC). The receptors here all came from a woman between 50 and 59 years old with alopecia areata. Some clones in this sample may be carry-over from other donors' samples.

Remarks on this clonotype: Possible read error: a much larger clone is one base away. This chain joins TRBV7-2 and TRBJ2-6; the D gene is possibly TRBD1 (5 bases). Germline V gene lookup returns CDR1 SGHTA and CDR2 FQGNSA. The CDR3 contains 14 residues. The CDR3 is CASSLMAGANVPTF. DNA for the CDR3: TGTGCCAGCAGCTTAATGGCTGGGGCCAACGTCCCGACTTTC.

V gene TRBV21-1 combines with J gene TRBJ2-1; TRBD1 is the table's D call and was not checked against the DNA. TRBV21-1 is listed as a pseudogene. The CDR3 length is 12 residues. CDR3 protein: CASSSGVHEQFF. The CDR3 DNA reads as TGTGCCAGCAGCTCCGGGGTCCATGAGCAGTTCTTC.

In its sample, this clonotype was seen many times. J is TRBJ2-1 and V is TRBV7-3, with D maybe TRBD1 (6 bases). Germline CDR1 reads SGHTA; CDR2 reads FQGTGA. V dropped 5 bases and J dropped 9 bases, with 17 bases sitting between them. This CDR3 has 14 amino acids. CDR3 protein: CASSRQQGSAEQFF. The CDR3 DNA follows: TGTGCCAGCAGCCGCCAACAGGGAAGCGCTGAGCAGTTCTTC.

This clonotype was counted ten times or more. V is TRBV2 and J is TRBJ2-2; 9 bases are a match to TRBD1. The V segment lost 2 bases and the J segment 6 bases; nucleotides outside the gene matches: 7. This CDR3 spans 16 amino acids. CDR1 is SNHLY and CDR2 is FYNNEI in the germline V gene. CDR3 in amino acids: CASSESGTGSPGELFF. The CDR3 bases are TGTGCCAGCAGTGAATCCGGGACAGGGAGCCCCGGGGAGCTGTTTTTT. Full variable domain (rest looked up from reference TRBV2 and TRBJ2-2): EPEVTQTPSHQVTQMGQEVILRCVPISNHLYFYWYRQILGQKVEFLVSFYNNEISEKSEIFDDQFSVERPDGSNFTLKIRSTKLEDSAMYFCASSESGTGSPGELFFGEGSRLTVL.

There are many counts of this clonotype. The CDR3 is CSARARSVTGELFF. The CDR3, as DNA: TGCAGTGCTAGGGCCCGGTCCGTCACCGGGGAGCTGTTTTTT. The chain uses TRBV20-1 and TRBJ2-2; no clear D. The V gene's germline CDR1 is DFQATT and CDR2 SNEGSKA (reference sequence). CDR3 size: 14 residues. V dropped 3 bases and J dropped 4 bases, with 12 bases sitting between them.

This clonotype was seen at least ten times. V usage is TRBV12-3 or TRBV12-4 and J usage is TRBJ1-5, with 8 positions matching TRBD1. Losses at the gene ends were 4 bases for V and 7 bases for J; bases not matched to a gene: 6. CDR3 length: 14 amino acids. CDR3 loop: CASSSGQGVQPQHF. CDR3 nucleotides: TGTGCCAGCAGTTCCGGACAGGGCGTCCAGCCCCAGCATTTT.